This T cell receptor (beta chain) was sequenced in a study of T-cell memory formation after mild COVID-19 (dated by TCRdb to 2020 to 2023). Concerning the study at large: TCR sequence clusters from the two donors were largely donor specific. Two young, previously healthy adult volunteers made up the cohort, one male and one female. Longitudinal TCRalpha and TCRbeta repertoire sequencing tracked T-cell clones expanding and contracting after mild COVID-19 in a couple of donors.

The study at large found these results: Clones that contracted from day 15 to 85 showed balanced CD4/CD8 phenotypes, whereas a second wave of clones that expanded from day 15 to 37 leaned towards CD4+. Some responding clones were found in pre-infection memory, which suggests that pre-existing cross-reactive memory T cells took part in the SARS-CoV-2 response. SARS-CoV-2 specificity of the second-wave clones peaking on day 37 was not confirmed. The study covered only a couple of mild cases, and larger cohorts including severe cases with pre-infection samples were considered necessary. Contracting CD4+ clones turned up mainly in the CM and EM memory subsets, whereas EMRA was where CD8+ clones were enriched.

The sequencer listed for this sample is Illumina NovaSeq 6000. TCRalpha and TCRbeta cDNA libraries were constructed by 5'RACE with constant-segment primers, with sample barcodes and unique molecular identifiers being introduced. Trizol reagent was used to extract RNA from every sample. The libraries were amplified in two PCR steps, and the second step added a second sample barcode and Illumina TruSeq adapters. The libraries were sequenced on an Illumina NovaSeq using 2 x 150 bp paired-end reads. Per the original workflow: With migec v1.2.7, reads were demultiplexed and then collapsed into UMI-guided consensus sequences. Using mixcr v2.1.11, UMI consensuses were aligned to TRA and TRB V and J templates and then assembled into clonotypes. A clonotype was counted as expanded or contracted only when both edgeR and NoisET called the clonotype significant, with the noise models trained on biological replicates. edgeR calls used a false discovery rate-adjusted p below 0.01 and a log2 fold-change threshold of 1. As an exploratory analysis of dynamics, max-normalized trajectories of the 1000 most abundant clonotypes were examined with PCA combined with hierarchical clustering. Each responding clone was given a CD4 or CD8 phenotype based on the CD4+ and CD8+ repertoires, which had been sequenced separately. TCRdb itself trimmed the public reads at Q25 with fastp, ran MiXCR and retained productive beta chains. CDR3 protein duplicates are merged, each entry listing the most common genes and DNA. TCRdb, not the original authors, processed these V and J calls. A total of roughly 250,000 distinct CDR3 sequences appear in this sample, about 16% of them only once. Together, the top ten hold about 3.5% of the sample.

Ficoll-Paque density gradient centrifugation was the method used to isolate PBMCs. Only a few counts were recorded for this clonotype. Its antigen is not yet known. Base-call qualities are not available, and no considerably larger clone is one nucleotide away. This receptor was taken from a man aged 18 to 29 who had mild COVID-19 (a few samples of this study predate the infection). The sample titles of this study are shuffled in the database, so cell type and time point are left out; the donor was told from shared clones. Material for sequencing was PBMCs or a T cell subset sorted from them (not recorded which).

The DNA is TGTGCCAGCAGCCAAGGGCAGGGATCTAACTATGGCTACACCTTC. Its translation is CASSQGQGSNYGYTF. The V gene is TRBV4-2 and the J gene is TRBJ1-2; TRBD1 is a possible D gene, resting on 5 matching bases. V gives up 1 base and J gives up 0 bases, and the segment between their germline ends measures 9 bases. Per the germline V gene, LGHNA is the CDR1 and YNFKEQ is the CDR2. The CDR3, cysteine through phenylalanine, is 15 amino acids long. The kept DNA is CDR3 alone, 45 bases in frame from the first base.